Described below is a single TCR beta chain sequence and its context. The antigen remains undetermined. The data originate from a study of radiotherapy plus CTLA-4 blockade in lung cancer. About the study: Of the patients, 18% showed objective responses and around 34% attained disease control. Points from the study as a whole: After treatment with radiotherapy plus ipilimumab, TCR clones that came from the tumor expanded in blood. Per reports, early blood T cell clone dynamics, plus interferon-beta, forecast response most strongly.

Sequenced by immunoSEQ multiplex PCR; TCRdb stores in-frame clones only, minus some. The sample has roughly 120,000 clones, about 77% seen once. Germline V gene sequence: CDR1 MDHEN, CDR2 SYDVKM. Deletions cut 6 bases from V and 1 base from J, with 13 bases between. This CDR3 has 15 residues. The study treated chemo-refractory metastatic non-small-cell lung cancer patients with focal radiation plus ipilimumab CTLA-4 blockade. V usage is TRBV28 and J usage is TRBJ2-4; no firm D call. This TCR was sampled from a human donor with non-small cell lung cancer who had a partial response to radiotherapy plus ipilimumab. This material consisted of peripheral blood, taken from a patient treated with radiotherapy plus ipilimumab. The CDR3 is CASSSGQWAKNIQYF. CDR3 DNA sequence: TGTGCCAGCAGCTCAGGTCAATGGGCCAAAAACATTCAGTACTTC.